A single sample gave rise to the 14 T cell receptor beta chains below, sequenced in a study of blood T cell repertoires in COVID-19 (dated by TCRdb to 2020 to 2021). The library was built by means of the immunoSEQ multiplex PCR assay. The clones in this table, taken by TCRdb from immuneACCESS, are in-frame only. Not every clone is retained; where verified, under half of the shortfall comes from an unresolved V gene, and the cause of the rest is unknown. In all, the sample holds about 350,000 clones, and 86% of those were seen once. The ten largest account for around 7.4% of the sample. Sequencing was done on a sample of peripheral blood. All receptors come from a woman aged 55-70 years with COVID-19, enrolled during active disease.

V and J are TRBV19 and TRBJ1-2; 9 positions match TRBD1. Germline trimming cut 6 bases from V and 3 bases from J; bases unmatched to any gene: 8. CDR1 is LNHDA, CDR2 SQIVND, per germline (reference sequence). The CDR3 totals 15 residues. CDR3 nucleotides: TGTGCCAGTAGACCCGGACAGGGGTCCGACTATGGCTACACCTTC. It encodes CASRPGQGSDYGYTF.

In DNA form, the CDR3 reads TGCGCCAGCAGCACCAGACTAGCAACTGGGTACGAGCAGTACTTC. It codes for CASSTRLATGYEQYF. The rearrangement links TRBV4-1 to TRBJ2-7, with TRBD2 matching over 7 bases. CDR1 is MGHRA, CDR2 YSYEKL, per germline. The CDR3 runs 15 residues. J gave up 4 bases and V 5 bases, and 11 bases lay outside the gene matches.

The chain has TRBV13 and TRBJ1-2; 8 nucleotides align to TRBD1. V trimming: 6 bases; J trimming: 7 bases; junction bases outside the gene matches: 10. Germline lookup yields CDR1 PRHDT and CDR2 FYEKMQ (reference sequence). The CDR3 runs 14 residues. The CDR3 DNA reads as TGTGCCAGCAGACAATACGGACAGGGCCGTGGCTACACCTTC. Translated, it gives CASRQYGQGRGYTF.

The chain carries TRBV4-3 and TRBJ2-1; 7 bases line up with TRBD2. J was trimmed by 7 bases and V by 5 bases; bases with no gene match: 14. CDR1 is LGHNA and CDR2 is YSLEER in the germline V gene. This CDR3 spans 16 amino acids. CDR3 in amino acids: CASSAGLTSFGNEQFF. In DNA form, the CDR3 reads TGCGCCAGCAGCGCGGGCTTGACTAGCTTCGGGAATGAGCAGTTCTTC.

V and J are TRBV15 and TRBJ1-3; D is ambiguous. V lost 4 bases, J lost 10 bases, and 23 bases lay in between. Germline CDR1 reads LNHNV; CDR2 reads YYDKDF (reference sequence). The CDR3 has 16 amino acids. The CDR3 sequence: CATSMISMTDARTIYF. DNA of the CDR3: TGTGCCACCAGCATGATTAGTATGACTGACGCCCGGACCATATATTTT. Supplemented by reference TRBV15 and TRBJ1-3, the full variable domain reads DAMVIQNPRYQVTQFGKPVTLSCSQTLNHNVMYWYQQKSSQAPKLLFHYYDKDFNNEADTPDNFQSRRPNTSFCFLDIRSPGLGDTAMYLCATSMISMTDARTIYFGEGSWLTVV.

CDR3 in amino acids: CASSQDRRGREQYF. DNA of the CDR3: TGCGCCAGCAGCCAAGATAGGAGGGGGCGCGAGCAGTACTTC. The rearrangement joins TRBV4-1 to TRBJ2-7, with D perhaps matching TRBD1 (7 bases). V dropped 0 bases and J dropped 6 bases, with 12 bases sitting between them. The CDR3 extends over 14 amino acids. Germline CDR1 reads MGHRA; CDR2 reads YSYEKL.

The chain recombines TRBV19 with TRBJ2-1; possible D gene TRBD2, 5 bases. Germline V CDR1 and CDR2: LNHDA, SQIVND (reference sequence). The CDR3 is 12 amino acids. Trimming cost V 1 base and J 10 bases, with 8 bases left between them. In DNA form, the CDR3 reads TGTGCCAGTAGTATAGTCCCGGGGGAGCAGTTCTTC. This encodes CASSIVPGEQFF.

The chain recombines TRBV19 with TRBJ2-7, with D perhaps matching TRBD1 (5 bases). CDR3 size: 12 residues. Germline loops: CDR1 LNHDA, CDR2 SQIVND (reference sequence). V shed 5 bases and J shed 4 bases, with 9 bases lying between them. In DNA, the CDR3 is TGTGCCAGTAGTCAGAACAGGTACGAGCAGTACTTC. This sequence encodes CASSQNRYEQYF. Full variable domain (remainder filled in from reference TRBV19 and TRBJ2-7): DGGITQSPKYLFRKEGQNVTLSCEQNLNHDAMYWYRQDPGQGLRLIYYSQIVNDFQKGDIAEGYSVSREKKESFPLTVTSAQKNPTAFYLCASSQNRYEQYFGPGTRLTVT.

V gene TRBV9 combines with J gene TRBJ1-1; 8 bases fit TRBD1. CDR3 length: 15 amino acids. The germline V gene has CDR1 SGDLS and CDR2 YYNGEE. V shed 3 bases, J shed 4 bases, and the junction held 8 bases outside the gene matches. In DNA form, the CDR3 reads TGTGCCAGCAGCGCCACGCTGGGACAGGCCACTGAAGCTTTCTTT. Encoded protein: CASSATLGQATEAFF.

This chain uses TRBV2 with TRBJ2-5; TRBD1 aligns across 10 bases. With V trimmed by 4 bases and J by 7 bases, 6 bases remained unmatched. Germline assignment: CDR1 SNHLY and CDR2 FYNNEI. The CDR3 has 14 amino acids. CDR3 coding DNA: TGTGCCAGCAGTGCCCCGGACAGGGGGGCGACCCAGTACTTC. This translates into CASSAPDRGATQYF. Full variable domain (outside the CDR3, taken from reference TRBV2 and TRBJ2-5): EPEVTQTPSHQVTQMGQEVILRCVPISNHLYFYWYRQILGQKVEFLVSFYNNEISEKSEIFDDQFSVERPDGSNFTLKIRSTKLEDSAMYFCASSAPDRGATQYFGPGTRLLVL.

The CDR3 region is CASSESRRRERETQYF. The CDR3 DNA is TGCGCCAGCAGTGAGTCGAGAAGGAGGGAGAGAGAGACCCAGTACTTC. V gene TRBV10-1 combines with J gene TRBJ2-5, with D possibly matching TRBD2 (6 bases). Trimming cost V 0 bases and J 4 bases, with 15 bases left between them. Germline V gene lookup returns CDR1 WNHNN and CDR2 SYGVQD (reference sequence). This CDR3 has 16 residues.

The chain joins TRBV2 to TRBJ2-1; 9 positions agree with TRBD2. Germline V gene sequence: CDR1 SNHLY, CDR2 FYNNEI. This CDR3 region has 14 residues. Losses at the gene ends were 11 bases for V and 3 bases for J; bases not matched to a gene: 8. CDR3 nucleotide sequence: TGTGCCGTCCATAGCGGGGGTTTCTACAATGAGCAGTTCTTC. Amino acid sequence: CAVHSGGFYNEQFF.

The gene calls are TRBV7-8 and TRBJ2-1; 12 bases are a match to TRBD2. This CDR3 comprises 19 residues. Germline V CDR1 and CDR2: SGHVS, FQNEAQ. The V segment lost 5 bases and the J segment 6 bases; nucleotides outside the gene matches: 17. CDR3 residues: CASSPLLAGGPIFPNEQFF. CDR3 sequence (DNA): TGTGCCAGCAGCCCTCTTCTAGCGGGGGGGCCGATTTTTCCCAATGAGCAGTTCTTC.

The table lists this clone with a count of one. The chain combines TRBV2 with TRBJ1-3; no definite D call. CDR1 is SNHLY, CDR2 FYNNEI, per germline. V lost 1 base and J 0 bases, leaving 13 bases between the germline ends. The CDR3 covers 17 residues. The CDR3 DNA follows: TGTGCCAGCAGTGAAGGAATCGTGATCAGCTCTGGAAACACCATATATTTT. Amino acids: CASSEGIVISSGNTIYF.